This T cell receptor beta chain was captured by sequencing in a study of blood T cell repertoires in COVID-19. Study-wide background: From the United States, Italy and Spain came samples of acute and convalescent COVID-19.

Method: immunoSEQ multiplex PCR; TCRdb's copy keeps in-frame clones and lacks some. Of about 98,000 clones listed, nearly 90% are singletons. The CDR3 totals 14 residues. Germline CDR1 and CDR2: SGHNT and YYREEE (reference sequence). Trimming removed 0 bases at V and 4 bases at J, with 7 bases between. The chain is built from TRBV5-4 and TRBJ1-4; D unresolved. The source material was peripheral blood. The clonotype comes from a man in his 70s with acute or convalescent COVID-19. The CDR3 here is CASSLAGNNEKLFF. The CDR3 DNA reads TGTGCCAGCAGCTTGGCCGGGAATAATGAAAAACTGTTTTTT.